Detailed here is one T cell receptor (beta chain). From germline, CDR1 is SGHRS and CDR2 YFSETQ. CDR3 length: 16 residues. Trimming cost V 5 bases and J 0 bases, with 15 bases left between them. This sample was taken from a study of cytomegalovirus exposure and HLA in healthy donors. The primer mix had 60 Vbeta and 13 Jbeta primers. Assay: immunoSEQ multiplex PCR; the TCRdb copy retains only in-frame clones and omits some. This sample carries tens of thousands of clones, with around 12% going to the ten biggest clones. The V call is TRBV5-1, the J call TRBJ2-1; no clear D. The clonotype originates from a woman aged 55-70 years in good health and CMV-seropositive. The source material was PBMCs. The CDR3 coding sequence is TGCGCCAGCAGTCCCCCCTCTAGGAGCTCCTACAATGAGCAGTTCTTC. The encoded protein is CASSPPSRSSYNEQFF.